This TCR beta chain was obtained from a study of T-cell reconstitution after alpha-beta-depleted transplantation in children. This clonotype was seen at least ten times. Using unique molecular identifiers, the investigators prepared the TCRbeta library. TCRdb analysed the PCR reads with MiXCR anew, one entry per CDR3 protein. The sample shows more than 150,000 distinct CDR3 sequences, around 6.8% of them seen only once. Here the sequenced sample was PBMCs from the stem cell graft donor, taken from the stem cell graft. This TCR was recovered from a human donor who donated a stem cell graft to a child with Wiskott-Aldrich syndrome.

For the CDR3, the DNA is TGCAGTGCTAGTTACGTGAACACTGAAGCTTTCTTT. It translates to CSASYVNTEAFF. The chain combines TRBV20-1 with TRBJ1-1, with D uncertain. Germline V CDR1 and CDR2: DFQATT, SNEGSKA (reference sequence). The CDR3 runs to 12 residues. Trimming stripped 3 bases from V and 0 bases from J, with 5 bases between.